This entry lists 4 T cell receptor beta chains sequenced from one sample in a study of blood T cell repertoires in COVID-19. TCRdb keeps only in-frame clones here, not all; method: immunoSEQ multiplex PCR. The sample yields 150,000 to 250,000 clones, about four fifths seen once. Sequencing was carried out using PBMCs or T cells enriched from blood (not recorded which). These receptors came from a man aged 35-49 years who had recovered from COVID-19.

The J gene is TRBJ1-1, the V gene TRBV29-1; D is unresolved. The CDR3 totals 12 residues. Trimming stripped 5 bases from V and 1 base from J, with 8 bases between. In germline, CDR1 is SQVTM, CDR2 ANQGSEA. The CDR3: CSVSEGNTEAFF. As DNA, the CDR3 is TGCAGCGTTAGCGAGGGGAACACTGAAGCTTTCTTT.

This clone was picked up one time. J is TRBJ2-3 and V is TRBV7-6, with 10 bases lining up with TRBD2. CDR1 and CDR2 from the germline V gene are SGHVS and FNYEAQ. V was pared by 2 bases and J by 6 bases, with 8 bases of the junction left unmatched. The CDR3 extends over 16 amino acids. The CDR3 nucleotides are TGTGCCAGCAGCTTAACTGCCAGCGGGGGGGCGGATACGCAGTATTTT. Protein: CASSLTASGGADTQYF.

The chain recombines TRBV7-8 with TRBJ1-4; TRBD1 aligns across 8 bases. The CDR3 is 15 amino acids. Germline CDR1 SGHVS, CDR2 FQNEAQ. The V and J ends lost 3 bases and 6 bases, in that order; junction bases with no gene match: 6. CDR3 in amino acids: CASSFTGTGYEKLFF. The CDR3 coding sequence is TGTGCCAGCAGCTTTACCGGGACAGGATATGAAAAACTGTTTTTT.

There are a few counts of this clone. CDR3: CASSQEALRANYGYTF. CDR3 sequence (DNA): TGTGCCAGCAGCCAAGAAGCCTTAAGAGCTAACTATGGCTACACCTTC. The rearrangement joins TRBV4-2 to TRBJ1-2; no reliable D call. The CDR3 runs 16 residues. The V gene's germline CDR1 is LGHNA and CDR2 YNFKEQ. Trimming took off 0 bases at V and 0 bases at J, with 11 bases between the two ends.